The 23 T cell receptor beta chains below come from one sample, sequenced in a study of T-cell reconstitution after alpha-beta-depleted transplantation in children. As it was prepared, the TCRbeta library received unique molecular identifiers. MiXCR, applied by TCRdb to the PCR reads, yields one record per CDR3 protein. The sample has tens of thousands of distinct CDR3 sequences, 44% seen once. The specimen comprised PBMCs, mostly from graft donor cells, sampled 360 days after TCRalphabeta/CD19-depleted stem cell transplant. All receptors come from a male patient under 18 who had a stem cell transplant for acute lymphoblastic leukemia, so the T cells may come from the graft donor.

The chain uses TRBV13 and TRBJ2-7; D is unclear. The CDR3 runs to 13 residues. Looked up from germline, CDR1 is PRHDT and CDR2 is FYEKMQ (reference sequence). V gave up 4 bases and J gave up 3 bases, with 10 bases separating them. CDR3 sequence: CASSSGPNYEQYF. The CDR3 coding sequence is TGTGCCAGCAGCTCCGGACCGAACTACGAGCAGTACTTC. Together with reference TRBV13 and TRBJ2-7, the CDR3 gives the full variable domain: AAGVIQSPRHLIKEKRETATLKCYPIPRHDTVYWYQQGPGQDPQFLISFYEKMQSDKGSIPDRFSAQQFSDYHSELNMSSLELGDSALYFCASSSGPNYEQYFGPGTRLTVT.

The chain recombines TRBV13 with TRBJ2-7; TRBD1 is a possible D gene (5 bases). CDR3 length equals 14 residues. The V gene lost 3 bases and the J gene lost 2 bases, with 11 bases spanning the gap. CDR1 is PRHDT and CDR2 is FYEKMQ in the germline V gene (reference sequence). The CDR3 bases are TGTGCCAGCAGCTTCTCAGGGCTACCCTACGAGCAGTACTTC. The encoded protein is CASSFSGLPYEQYF.

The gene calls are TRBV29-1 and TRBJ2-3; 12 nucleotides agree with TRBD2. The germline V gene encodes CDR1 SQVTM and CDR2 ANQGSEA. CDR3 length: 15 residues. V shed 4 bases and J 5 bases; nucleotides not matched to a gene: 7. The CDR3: CSVGTSGKSGDTQYF. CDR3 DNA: TGCAGCGTTGGGACTAGCGGGAAGTCTGGAGATACGCAGTATTTT.

CDR3 region: CASSPRETQYF. The DNA of the CDR3 is TGTGCCAGCAGCCCCAGGGAGACCCAGTACTTC. The chain uses TRBV7-8 and TRBJ2-5, with unresolved D. The CDR3 is 11 residues long. Trimming pared 5 bases from V and 5 bases from J, leaving 6 bases between. Germline CDR1 reads SGHVS; CDR2 reads FQNEAQ.

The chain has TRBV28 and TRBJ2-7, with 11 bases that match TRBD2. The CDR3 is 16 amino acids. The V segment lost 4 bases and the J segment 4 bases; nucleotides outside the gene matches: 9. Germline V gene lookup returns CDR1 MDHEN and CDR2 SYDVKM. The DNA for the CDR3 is TGTGCCAGCAGTTCGGGACTAGCGGTGATACTATACGAGCAGTACTTC. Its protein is CASSSGLAVILYEQYF.

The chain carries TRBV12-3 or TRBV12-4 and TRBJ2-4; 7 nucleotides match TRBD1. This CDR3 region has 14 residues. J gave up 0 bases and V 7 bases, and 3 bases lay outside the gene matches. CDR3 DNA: TGTGCCAGCACCACAGGGGTAGCCAAAAACATTCAGTACTTC. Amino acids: CASTTGVAKNIQYF.

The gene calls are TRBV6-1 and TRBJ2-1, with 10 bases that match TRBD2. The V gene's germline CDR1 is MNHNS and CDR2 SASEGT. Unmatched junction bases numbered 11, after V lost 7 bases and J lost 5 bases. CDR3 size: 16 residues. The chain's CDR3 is CASTALSGGSNNEQFF. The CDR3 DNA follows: TGTGCCAGCACGGCCCTTAGCGGGGGGTCCAACAATGAGCAGTTCTTC.

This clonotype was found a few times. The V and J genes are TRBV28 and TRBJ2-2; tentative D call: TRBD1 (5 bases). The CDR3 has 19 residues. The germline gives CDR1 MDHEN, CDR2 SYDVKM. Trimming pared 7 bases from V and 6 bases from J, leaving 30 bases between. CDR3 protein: CASTLLEGREGSLAGELFF. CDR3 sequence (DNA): TGTGCCAGCACCCTCCTCGAAGGCAGGGAAGGTAGTTTGGCCGGGGAGCTGTTTTTT. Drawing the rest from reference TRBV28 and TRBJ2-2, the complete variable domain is DVKVTQSSRYLVKRTGEKVFLECVQDMDHENMFWYRQDPGLGLRLIYFSYDVKMKEKGDIPEGYSVSREKKERFSLILESASTNQTSMYLCASTLLEGREGSLAGELFFGEGSRLTVL.

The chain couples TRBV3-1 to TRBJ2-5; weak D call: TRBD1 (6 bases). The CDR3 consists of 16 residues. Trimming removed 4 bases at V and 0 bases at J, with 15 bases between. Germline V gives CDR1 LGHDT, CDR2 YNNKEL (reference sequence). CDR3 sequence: CASSPDRTEDQETQYF. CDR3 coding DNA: TGTGCCAGCAGCCCCGATCGGACAGAAGACCAAGAGACCCAGTACTTC.

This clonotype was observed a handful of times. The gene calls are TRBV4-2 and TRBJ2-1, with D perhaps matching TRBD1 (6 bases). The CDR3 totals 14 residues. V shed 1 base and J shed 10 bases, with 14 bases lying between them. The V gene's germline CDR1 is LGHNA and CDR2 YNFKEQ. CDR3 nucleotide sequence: TGTGCCAGCAGCCAAGTCCCGGACAGTTTCGAGCAGTTCTTC. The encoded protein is CASSQVPDSFEQFF.

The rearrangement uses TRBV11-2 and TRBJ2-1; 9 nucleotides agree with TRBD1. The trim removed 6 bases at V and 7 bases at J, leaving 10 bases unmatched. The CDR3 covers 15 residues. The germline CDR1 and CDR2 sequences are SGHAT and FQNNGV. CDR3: CASRQITGGWNEQFF. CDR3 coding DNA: TGTGCCAGCAGGCAAATTACAGGGGGCTGGAATGAGCAGTTCTTC.

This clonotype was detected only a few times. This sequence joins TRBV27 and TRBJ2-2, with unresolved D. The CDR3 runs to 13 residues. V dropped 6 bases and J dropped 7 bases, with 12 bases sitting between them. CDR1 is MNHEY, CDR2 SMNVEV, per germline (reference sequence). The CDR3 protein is CASSPGSFGELFF. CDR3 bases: TGTGCCAGCAGCCCCGGCAGTTTCGGGGAGCTGTTTTTT.

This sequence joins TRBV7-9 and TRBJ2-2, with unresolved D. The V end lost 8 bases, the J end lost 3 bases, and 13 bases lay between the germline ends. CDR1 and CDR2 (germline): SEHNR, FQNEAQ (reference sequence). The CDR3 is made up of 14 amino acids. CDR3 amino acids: CASRWGSDTGELFF. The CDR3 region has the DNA TGTGCCAGCCGGTGGGGAAGCGACACCGGGGAGCTGTTTTTT. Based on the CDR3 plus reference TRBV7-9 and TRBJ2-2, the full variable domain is DTGVSQNPRHKITKRGQNVTFRCDPISEHNRLYWYRQTLGQGPEFLTYFQNEAQLEKSRLLSDRFSAERPKGSFSTLEIQRTEQGDSAMYLCASRWGSDTGELFFGEGSRLTVL.

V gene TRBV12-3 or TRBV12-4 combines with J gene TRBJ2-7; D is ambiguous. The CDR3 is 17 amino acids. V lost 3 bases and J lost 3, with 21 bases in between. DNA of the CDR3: TGTGCCAGCAGTTTGGCCCCAGGCGTCAGCCTAATCTACGAGCAGTACTTC. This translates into CASSLAPGVSLIYEQYF.

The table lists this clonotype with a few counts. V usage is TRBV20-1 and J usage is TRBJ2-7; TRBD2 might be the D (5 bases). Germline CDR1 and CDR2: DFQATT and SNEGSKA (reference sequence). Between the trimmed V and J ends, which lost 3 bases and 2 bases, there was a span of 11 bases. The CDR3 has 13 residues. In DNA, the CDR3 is TGCAGTGCTAGGGGCTGGGGAGCCTACGAGCAGTACTTC. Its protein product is CSARGWGAYEQYF.

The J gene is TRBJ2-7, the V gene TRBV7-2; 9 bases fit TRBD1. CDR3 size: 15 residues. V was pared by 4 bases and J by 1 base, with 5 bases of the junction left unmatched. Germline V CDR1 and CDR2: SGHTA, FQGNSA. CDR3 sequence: CASSSTGQGSYEQYF. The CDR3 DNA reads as TGTGCCAGCAGCTCGACGGGACAGGGATCCTACGAGCAGTACTTC.

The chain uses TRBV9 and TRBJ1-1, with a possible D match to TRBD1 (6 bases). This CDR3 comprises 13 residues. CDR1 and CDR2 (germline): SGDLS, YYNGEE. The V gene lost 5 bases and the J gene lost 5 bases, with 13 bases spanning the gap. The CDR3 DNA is TGTGCCAGCAGTGGGGGGGCCCGGACTGAAGCTTTCTTT. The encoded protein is CASSGGARTEAFF.

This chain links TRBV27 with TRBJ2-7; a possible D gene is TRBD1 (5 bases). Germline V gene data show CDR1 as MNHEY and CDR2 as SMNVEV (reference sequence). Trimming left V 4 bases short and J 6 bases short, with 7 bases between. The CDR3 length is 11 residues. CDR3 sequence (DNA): TGTGCCAGCAGTTCAGGGATCGAGCAGTACTTC. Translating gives CASSSGIEQYF.

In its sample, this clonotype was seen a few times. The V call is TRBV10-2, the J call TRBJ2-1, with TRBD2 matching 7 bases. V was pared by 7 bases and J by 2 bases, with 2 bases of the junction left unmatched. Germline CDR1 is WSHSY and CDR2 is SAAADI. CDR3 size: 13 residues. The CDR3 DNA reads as TGCGCCAGCAACAGCGGGACCTACAATGAGCAGTTCTTC. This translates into CASNSGTYNEQFF.

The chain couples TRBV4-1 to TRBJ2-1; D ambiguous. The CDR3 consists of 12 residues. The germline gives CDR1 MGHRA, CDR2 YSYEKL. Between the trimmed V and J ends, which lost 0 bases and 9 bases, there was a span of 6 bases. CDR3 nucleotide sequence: TGCGCCAGCAGCCAAGATAGGCGTGAGCAGTTCTTC. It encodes CASSQDRREQFF.

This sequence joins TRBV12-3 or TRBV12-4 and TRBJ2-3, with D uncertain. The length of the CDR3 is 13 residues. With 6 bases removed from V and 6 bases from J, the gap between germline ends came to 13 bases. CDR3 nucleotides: TGTGCCAGCAGCCTACCTTCAGTCGATACGCAGTATTTT. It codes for CASSLPSVDTQYF.

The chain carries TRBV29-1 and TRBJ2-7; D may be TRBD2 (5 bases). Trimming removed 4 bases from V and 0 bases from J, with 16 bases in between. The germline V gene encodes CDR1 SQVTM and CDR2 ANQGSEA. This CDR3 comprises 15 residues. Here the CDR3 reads CSVGVGGYSSYEQYF. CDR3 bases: TGCAGCGTTGGGGTCGGAGGTTACAGCTCCTACGAGCAGTACTTC.

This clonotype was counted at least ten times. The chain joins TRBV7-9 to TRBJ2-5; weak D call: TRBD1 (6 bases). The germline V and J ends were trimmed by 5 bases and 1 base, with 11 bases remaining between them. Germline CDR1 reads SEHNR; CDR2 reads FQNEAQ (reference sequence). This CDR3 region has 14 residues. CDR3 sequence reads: CASSPDRSQETQYF. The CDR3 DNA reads TGTGCCAGCAGCCCCGACAGGTCCCAAGAGACCCAGTACTTC.